This note documents a single T cell receptor beta chain sequence. Antigen specificity is unknown. The CDR3 spans 14 residues. Germline CDR1 and CDR2: SGHNT and YYREEE (reference sequence). Trimming took 4 bases from V and 5 from J; bases not matched to a gene: 7. Data came from immunoSEQ multiplex PCR; TCRdb stores just in-frame clones and leaves some out. The sample contains approximately 20,000 clones, roughly 86% of which appear only once. The data belong to a study of chemoradiotherapy in HPV16-positive cancers. General study points: Better recurrence-free survival went with HPV-responsive T-cell expansion in HPV16-positive patients. During treatment, candidate HPV-specific clones and E7-related motifs expanded in tumor.

The gene calls are TRBV5-4 and TRBJ2-7; 9 nucleotides align to TRBD2. This TCR came from a human donor with HPV-associated anogenital cancer. Sequencing was performed on blood, taken from a patient who underwent chemoradiotherapy. The CDR3 region has the DNA TGTGCCAGCAGCCCGAAAGGGACTAGCAACGAGCAGTACTTC. It yields the protein CASSPKGTSNEQYF.